This T cell receptor beta chain is from a study of T cell responses to AZD1222 COVID-19 vaccine. The table came from immunoSEQ multiplex PCR; TCRdb's copy has only in-frame clones and leaves some out. The top ten clones hold 1.6% of a sample with roughly 120,000 clones, about 91% of them seen once. Trimming stripped 4 bases from V and 4 bases from J, with 8 bases between. This CDR3 has 13 amino acids. Germline V gene lookup returns CDR1 SGHTA and CDR2 FQGNSA. Sequencing used peripheral blood, obtained 28 days after the second AZD1222 dose. V gene TRBV7-2 combines with J gene TRBJ1-5; possibly TRBD1 for D (5 bases). This TCR derives from an adult who received the AZD1222 COVID-19 vaccine. CDR3 nucleotide sequence: TGTGCCAGCAGCTACCAGGGAAATCAGCCCCAGCATTTT. It specifies CASSYQGNQPQHF.